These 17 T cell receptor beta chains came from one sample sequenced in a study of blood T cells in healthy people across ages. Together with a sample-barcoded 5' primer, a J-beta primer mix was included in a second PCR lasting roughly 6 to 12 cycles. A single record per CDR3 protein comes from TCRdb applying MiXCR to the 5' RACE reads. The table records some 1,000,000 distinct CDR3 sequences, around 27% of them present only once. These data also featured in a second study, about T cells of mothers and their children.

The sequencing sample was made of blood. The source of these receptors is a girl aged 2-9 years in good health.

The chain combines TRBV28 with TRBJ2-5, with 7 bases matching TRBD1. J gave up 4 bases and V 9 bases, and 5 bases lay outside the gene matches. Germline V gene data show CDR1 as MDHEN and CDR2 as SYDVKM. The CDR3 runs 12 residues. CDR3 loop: CASSTGVETQYF. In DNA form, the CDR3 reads TGTGCCAGTTCCACAGGGGTAGAGACCCAGTACTTC. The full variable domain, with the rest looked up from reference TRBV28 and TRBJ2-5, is DVKVTQSSRYLVKRTGEKVFLECVQDMDHENMFWYRQDPGLGLRLIYFSYDVKMKEKGDIPEGYSVSREKKERFSLILESASTNQTSMYLCASSTGVETQYFGPGTRLLVL.

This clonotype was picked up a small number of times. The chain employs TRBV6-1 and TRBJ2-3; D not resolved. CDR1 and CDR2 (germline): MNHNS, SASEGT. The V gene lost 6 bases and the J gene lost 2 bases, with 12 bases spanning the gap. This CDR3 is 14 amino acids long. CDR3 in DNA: TGTGCCAGCAGCGCCACGCAACCCACAGATACGCAGTATTTT. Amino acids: CASSATQPTDTQYF.

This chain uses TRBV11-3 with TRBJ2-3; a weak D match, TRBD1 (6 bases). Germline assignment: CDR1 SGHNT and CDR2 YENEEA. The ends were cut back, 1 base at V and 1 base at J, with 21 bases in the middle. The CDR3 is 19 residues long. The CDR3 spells CASSLVSGPQGFGTDTQYF. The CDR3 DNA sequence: TGTGCCAGCAGCTTAGTATCGGGGCCGCAGGGGTTCGGCACAGATACGCAGTATTTT.

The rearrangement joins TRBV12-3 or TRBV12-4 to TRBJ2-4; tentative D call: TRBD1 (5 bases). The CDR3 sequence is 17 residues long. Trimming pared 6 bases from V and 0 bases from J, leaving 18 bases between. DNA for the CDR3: TGTGCCAGCAGCCGACTTCCTGCGACAGTAGCCAAAAACATTCAGTACTTC. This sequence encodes CASSRLPATVAKNIQYF.

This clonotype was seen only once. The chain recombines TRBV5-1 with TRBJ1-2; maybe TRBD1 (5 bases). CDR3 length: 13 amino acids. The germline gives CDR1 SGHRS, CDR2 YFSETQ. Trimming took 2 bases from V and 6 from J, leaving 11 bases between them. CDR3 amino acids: CASSFVTADGYTF. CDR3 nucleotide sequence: TGCGCCAGCAGCTTCGTGACAGCGGATGGCTACACCTTC. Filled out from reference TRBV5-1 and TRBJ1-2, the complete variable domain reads KAGVTQTPRYLIKTRGQQVTLSCSPISGHRSVSWYQQTPGQGLQFLFEYFSETQRNKGNFPGRFSGRQFSNSRSEMNVSTLELGDSALYLCASSFVTADGYTFGSGTRLTVV.

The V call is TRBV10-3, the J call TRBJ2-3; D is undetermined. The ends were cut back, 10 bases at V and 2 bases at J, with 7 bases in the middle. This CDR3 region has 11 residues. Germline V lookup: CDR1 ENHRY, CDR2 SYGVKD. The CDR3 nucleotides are TGTGCCACCTCTCACACAGATACGCAGTATTTT. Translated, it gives CATSHTDTQYF.

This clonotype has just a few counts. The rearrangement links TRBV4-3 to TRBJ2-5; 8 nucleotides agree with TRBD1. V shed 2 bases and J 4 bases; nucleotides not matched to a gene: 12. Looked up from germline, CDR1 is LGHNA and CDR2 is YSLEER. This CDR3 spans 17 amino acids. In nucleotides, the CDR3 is TGCGCCAGCAGCCAACGCTGGGGACAGGTGGTAGGAGAGACCCAGTACTTC. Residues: CASSQRWGQVVGETQYF.

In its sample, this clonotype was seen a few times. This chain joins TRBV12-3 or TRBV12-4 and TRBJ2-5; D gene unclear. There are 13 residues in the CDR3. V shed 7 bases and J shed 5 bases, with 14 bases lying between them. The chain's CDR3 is CASTPALGETQYF. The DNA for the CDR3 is TGTGCCAGCACCCCGGCCTTGGGGGAGACCCAGTACTTC.

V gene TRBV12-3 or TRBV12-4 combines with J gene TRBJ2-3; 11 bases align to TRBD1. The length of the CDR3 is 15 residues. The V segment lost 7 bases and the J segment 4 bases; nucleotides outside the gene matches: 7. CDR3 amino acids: CASIQDRGLADTQYF. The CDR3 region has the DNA TGTGCCAGCATCCAGGACAGGGGGCTGGCAGATACGCAGTATTTT.

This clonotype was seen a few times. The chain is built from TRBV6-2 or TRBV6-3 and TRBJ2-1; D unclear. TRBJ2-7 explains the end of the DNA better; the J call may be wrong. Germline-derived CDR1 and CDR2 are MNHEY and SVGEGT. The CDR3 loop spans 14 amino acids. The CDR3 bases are TGTGCCAGCAGCTCTAGACTCACCACCTACGAGCAGTACTTC. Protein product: CASSSRLTTYEQYF.

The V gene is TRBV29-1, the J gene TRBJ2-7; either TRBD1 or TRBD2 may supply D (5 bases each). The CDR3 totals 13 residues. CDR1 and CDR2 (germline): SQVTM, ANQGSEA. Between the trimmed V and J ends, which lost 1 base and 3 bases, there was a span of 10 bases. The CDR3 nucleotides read TGCAGCGTTGAAGGGGACCGGTACTACGAGCAGTACTTC. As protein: CSVEGDRYYEQYF.

CDR3 sequence (DNA): TGTGCCAGCAGTTCTCCGGGACAGGTCAACACCGGGGAGCTGTTTTTT. It encodes CASSSPGQVNTGELFF. This chain connects TRBV12-3 or TRBV12-4 to TRBJ2-2; 8 nucleotides align to TRBD1. The CDR3 covers 16 residues. Germline trimming cut 4 bases from V and 2 bases from J; bases unmatched to any gene: 6.

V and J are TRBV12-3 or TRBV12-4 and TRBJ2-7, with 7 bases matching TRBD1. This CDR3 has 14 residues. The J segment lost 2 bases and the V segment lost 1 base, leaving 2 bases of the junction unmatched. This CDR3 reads CASSLEDRAYEQYF. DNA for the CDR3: TGTGCCAGCAGTTTAGAAGACAGGGCCTACGAGCAGTACTTC.

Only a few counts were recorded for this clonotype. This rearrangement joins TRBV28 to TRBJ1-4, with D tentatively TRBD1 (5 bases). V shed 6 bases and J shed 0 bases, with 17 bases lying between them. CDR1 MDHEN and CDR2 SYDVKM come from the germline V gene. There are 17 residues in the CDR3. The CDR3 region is CASSLAGSGTTNEKLFF. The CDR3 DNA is TGTGCCAGCAGCTTAGCAGGCTCAGGGACAACTAATGAAAAACTGTTTTTT. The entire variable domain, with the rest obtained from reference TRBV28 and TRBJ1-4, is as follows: DVKVTQSSRYLVKRTGEKVFLECVQDMDHENMFWYRQDPGLGLRLIYFSYDVKMKEKGDIPEGYSVSREKKERFSLILESASTNQTSMYLCASSLAGSGTTNEKLFFGSGTQLSVL.

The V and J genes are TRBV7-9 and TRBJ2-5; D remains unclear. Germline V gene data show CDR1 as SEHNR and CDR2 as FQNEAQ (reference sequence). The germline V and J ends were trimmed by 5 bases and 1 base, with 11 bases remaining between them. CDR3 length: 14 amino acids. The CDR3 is CASSPHLLQETQYF. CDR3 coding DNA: TGTGCCAGCAGCCCCCATCTGCTCCAAGAGACCCAGTACTTC.

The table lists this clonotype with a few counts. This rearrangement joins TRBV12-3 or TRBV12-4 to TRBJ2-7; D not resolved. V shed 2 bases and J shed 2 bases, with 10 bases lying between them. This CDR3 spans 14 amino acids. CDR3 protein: CASSLFLVAYEQYF. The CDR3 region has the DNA TGTGCCAGCAGTTTATTTCTAGTAGCCTACGAGCAGTACTTC.

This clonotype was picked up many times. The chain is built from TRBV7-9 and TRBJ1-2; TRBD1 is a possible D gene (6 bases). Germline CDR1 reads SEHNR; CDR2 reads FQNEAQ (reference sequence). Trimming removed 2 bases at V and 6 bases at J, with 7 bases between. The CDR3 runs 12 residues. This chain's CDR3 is CASSLQGNGYTF. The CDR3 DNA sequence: TGTGCCAGCAGCTTACAGGGGAATGGCTACACCTTC.